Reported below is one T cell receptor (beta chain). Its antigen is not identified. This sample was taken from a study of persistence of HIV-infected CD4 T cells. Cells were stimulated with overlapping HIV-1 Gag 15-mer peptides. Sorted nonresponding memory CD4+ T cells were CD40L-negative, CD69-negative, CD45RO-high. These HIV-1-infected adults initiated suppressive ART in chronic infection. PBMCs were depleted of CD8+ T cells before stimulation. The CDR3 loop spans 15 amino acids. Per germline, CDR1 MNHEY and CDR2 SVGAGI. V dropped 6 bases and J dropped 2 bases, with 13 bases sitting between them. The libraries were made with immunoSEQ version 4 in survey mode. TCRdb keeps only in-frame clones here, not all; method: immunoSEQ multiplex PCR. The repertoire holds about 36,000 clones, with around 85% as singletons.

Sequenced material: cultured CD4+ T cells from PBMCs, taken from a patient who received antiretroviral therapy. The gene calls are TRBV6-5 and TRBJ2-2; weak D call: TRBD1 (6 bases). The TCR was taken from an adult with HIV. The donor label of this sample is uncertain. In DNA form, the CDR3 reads TGTGCCAGCAGGTCAGGACAGTTAAACACCGGGGAGCTGTTTTTT. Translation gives CASRSGQLNTGELFF.